Given below is one TCR beta chain in context. This CDR3 is built from 12 residues. With 11 bases clipped from V and 3 bases from J, the junction kept 7 bases outside the gene matches. Germline V gene data show CDR1 as LNHDA and CDR2 as SQIVND (reference sequence). This entry comes from a study of blood T cell repertoires in COVID-19. Whole-study context: COVID-19 samples, acute and convalescent, were from the United States, Italy and Spain. T cells, B-cell-depleted T cells, or PBMCs supplied cDNA or gDNA.

Original processing methods: Amplification of reference gene primers provided the estimated nucleated cell counts. The table came from immunoSEQ multiplex PCR; TCRdb's copy has only in-frame clones and leaves some out. V, J and clone size derive from that table, while D and trimming were established from the DNA sequence. Here the sample spans about 430,000 clones, around nine tenths being singletons. This receptor was taken from a woman aged 18-35 years who had been exposed to COVID-19. The chain couples TRBV19 to TRBJ2-7; 7 bases map to TRBD1. Sequencing was done on a sample of PBMCs or T cells enriched from blood (not recorded which). CDR3 sequence: CAHGRDSYEQYF. In nucleotides, the CDR3 is TGTGCCCACGGCCGGGACAGCTACGAGCAGTACTTC. The full variable domain, rest sourced from reference TRBV19 and TRBJ2-7, is DGGITQSPKYLFRKEGQNVTLSCEQNLNHDAMYWYRQDPGQGLRLIYYSQIVNDFQKGDIAEGYSVSREKKESFPLTVTSAQKNPTAFYLCAHGRDSYEQYFGPGTRLTVT.